These T cell receptor beta chains were read from a single sample in a study of beta chain features in type 1 diabetes. The assay was immunoSEQ multiplex PCR, and TCRdb's table has in-frame clones only and misses some. Of under 300,000 clones listed, 16% were seen once; the top ten hold 0.07% to 0.095%. Specimen: naive CD4+ T cells from blood. All receptors come from a man younger than 45 with type 1 diabetes. Both conserved end residues are part of each CDR3. The D gene is left open where the match is weak. Size is stated for part of the rows, as once, few or many counts, or as a class when the clone is expanded.

clone_size j_call d_call v_call cdr3_aa cdr3_nt
few TRBJ2-5 - TRBV29-1 CSGLRERETQYF TGCAGCGGACTCCGGGAGAGAGAGACCCAGTACTTC
- TRBJ2-6 - TRBV30 CALSSGANVLTF TGTGCCCTTAGCTCTGGGGCCAACGTCCTGACTTTC
- TRBJ1-1 - TRBV5-1 CASSLAGMTEAFF TGCGCCAGCAGCTTGGCGGGGATGACTGAAGCTTTCTTT
- TRBJ2-1 TRBD2 TRBV11-1 CASSLRPSGVNEQFF TGTGCCAGCAGCTTAAGGCCTAGCGGGGTCAATGAGCAGTTCTTC
- TRBJ2-3 - TRBV5-1 CASSFRLPADTQYF TGCGCCAGCAGCTTCCGACTGCCCGCGGATACGCAGTATTTT
- TRBJ1-2 - TRBV7-2 CASSSTGYGYTF TGTGCCAGCAGCTCGACGGGCTATGGCTACACCTTC
- TRBJ2-5 - TRBV5-1 CASSLVGETQYF TGCGCCAGCAGCTTGGTCGGAGAGACCCAGTACTTC
- TRBJ2-7 - TRBV30 CAWSVQGGLYEQYF TGTGCCTGGAGTGTACAGGGAGGTCTCTACGAGCAGTACTTC
- TRBJ2-5 TRBD1 TRBV18 CASSLGTDQETQYF TGTGCCAGCTCGCTAGGGACAGACCAAGAGACCCAGTACTTC
- TRBJ2-1 TRBD2 TRBV11-1 CASSQRLAGASDEQFF TGTGCCAGCAGCCAGCGACTAGCGGGAGCTTCGGATGAGCAGTTCTTC
- TRBJ2-5 - TRBV5-1 CASKVQDQETQYF TGCGCCAGCAAAGTGCAGGATCAAGAGACCCAGTACTTC
- TRBJ1-1 - TRBV10-3 CAISALGVEAFF TGTGCCATCAGTGCATTGGGAGTTGAAGCTTTCTTT
- TRBJ2-7 - TRBV6-6 CASSYSTRRSSYEQYF TGTGCCAGCAGTTACTCTACACGCAGGTCCTCCTACGAGCAGTACTTC
- TRBJ1-5 - TRBV7-2 CASSLDDQPQHF TGTGCCAGCAGCTTAGACGATCAGCCCCAGCATTTT
- TRBJ2-5 - TRBV27 CASSEYDRQETQYF TGTGCCAGCAGTGAATACGACAGACAAGAGACCCAGTACTTC
- TRBJ2-3 TRBD1 TRBV7-9 CASRIQGLTDTQYF TGTGCCAGCCGAATACAGGGGTTGACAGATACGCAGTATTTT
- TRBJ2-1 - TRBV19 CASSIQQYNEQFF TGTGCCAGTAGTATTCAACAGTACAATGAGCAGTTCTTC
- TRBJ1-5 - TRBV29-1 CSVGFARDLPQHF TGCAGCGTTGGATTCGCCAGGGACCTTCCCCAGCATTTT
- TRBJ2-5 - TRBV7-7 CASSLGAGGRETQYF TGTGCTAGCAGCTTAGGGGCTGGGGGCCGGGAGACCCAGTACTTC
- TRBJ2-7 - TRBV29-1 CSVAERTYEQYF TGCAGCGTTGCGGAACGGACCTACGAGCAGTACTTC
- TRBJ2-1 TRBD2 TRBV5-1 CASSLTIAGVWDEQFF TGCGCCAGCAGCCTGACCATAGCGGGAGTGTGGGATGAGCAGTTCTTC
- TRBJ2-4 - TRBV21-1 CASSPRKGYF TGTGCCAGCAGCCCGCGGAAGGGGTACTTC
few TRBJ1-4 - TRBV20-1 CSAREVEKLFF TGCAGTGCTAGAGAAGTCGAAAAACTGTTTTTT
- TRBJ1-1 - TRBV6-6 CASSYSNQGRTEAFF TGTGCCAGCAGTTACTCGAACCAGGGGAGGACTGAAGCTTTCTTT
- TRBJ2-3 - TRBV4-2 CASSHATGTDTQYF TGTGCCAGCAGCCACGCAACGGGCACAGATACGCAGTATTTT
few TRBJ2-1 - TRBV7-8 CASSLGRINNEQFF TGTGCCAGCAGCTTAGGGAGGATAAACAATGAGCAGTTCTTC
few TRBJ2-2 TRBD2 TRBV9 CASSSQGLAASGELFF TGTGCCAGCAGCTCGCAGGGACTAGCGGCTTCCGGCGAGCTGTTTTTT
- TRBJ1-1 - TRBV28 CASSSVNTEAFF TGTGCCAGCAGTTCAGTGAACACTGAAGCTTTCTTT
few TRBJ2-3 - TRBV13 CATRPGTSTDTQYF TGTGCCACACGACCCGGGACTAGCACAGATACGCAGTATTTT
few TRBJ2-4 TRBD2 TRBV6-1 CASSETGAWSGRKDKNIQYF TGTGCCAGCAGTGAAACTGGTGCGTGGAGCGGGAGGAAGGACAAAAACATTCAGTACTTC
- TRBJ2-5 - TRBV29-1 CSVVRAMPETQYF TGCAGCGTTGTAAGAGCAATGCCAGAGACCCAGTACTTC
- TRBJ2-5 - TRBV30 CAWSAQPRETQYF TGTGCCTGGAGTGCGCAACCTCGAGAGACCCAGTACTTC
- TRBJ2-1 - TRBV5-6 CASSALGSSYNEQFF TGTGCCAGCAGCGCCCTAGGGAGCTCCTACAATGAGCAGTTCTTC
- TRBJ2-1 TRBD2 TRBV13 CASSSSGGYNEQFF TGTGCCAGCAGCTCTAGCGGGGGGTACAATGAGCAGTTCTTC
few TRBJ2-1 - TRBV27 CASSGGATPSYNEQFF TGTGCCAGCAGTGGAGGGGCGACTCCCTCCTACAATGAGCAGTTCTTC
- TRBJ2-5 - TRBV29-1 CSVVGRETRETQYF TGCAGCGTTGTAGGTCGGGAGACCAGGGAGACCCAGTACTTC
- TRBJ2-1 TRBD1 TRBV27 CASSRPGTDNEQFF TGTGCCAGCAGTCGGCCGGGGACAGACAATGAGCAGTTCTTC
- TRBJ2-2 - TRBV9 CASSVRSGTGELFF TGTGCCAGCAGCGTACGAAGCGGCACCGGGGAGCTGTTTTTT
- TRBJ2-7 TRBD2 TRBV4-3 CASSQDTRAGDEQYF TGCGCCAGCAGCCAAGATACGCGAGCGGGAGACGAGCAGTACTTC
few TRBJ2-1 - TRBV9 CASSVGDVQWREQFF TGTGCCAGCAGCGTAGGGGACGTACAATGGCGTGAGCAGTTCTTC
few TRBJ1-1 - TRBV29-1 CSVGIKYTAEAFF TGCAGCGTTGGGATCAAATACACTGCTGAAGCTTTCTTT
few TRBJ2-2 - TRBV5-1 CASSLRENTGELFF TGCGCCAGCAGCTTGAGAGAGAACACCGGGGAGCTGTTTTTT
once TRBJ1-4 TRBD1 TRBV9 CASSPSGGQHEKLFF TGTGCCAGCAGCCCCAGTGGGGGACAGCATGAAAAACTGTTTTTT
- TRBJ1-4 - TRBV2 CASSKVGFNEKLFF TGTGCCAGCAGCAAAGTGGGCTTCAATGAAAAACTGTTTTTT
- TRBJ2-1 - TRBV30 CAWSVAREQFF TGTGCCTGGAGTGTAGCGCGTGAGCAGTTCTTC
few TRBJ2-7 TRBD1 TRBV25-1 CASRGQVTYEQYF TGTGCCAGCAGGGGACAGGTGACCTACGAGCAGTACTTC